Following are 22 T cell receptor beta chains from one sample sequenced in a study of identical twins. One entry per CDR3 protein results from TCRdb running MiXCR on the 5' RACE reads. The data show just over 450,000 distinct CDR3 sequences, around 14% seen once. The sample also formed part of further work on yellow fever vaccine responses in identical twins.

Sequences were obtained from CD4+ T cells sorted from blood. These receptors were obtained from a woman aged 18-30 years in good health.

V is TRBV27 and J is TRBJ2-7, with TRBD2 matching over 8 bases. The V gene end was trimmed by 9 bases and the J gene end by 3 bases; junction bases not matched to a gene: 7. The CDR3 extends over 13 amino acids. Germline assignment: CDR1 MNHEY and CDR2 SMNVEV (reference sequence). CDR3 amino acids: CASSVREGYEQYF. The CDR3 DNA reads TGTGCCAGTTCTGTACGGGAGGGCTACGAGCAGTACTTC.

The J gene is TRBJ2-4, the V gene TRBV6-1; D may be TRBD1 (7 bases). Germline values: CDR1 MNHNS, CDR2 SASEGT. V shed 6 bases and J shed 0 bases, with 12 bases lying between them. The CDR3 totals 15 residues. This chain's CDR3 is CASREGQLAKNIQYF. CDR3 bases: TGTGCCAGCAGGGAGGGACAGCTAGCCAAAAACATTCAGTACTTC.

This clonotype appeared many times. The CDR3 nucleotides are TGCAGCGGCGACGGGGGGTCCATGGGCACAGATACGCAGTATTTT. As protein: CSGDGGSMGTDTQYF. The chain carries TRBV29-1 and TRBJ2-3; 7 bases line up with TRBD2. Germline V gene sequence: CDR1 SQVTM, CDR2 ANQGSEA. Losses at the gene ends were 7 bases for V and 1 base for J; bases not matched to a gene: 11. This CDR3 spans 15 amino acids.

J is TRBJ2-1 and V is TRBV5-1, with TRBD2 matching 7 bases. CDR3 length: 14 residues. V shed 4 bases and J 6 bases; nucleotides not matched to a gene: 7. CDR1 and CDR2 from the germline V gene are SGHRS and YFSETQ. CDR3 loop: CASSRGGEGNEQFF. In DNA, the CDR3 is TGCGCCAGCAGCCGTGGTGGGGAGGGCAATGAGCAGTTCTTC. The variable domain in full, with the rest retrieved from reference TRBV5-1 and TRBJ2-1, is KAGVTQTPRYLIKTRGQQVTLSCSPISGHRSVSWYQQTPGQGLQFLFEYFSETQRNKGNFPGRFSGRQFSNSRSEMNVSTLELGDSALYLCASSRGGEGNEQFFGPGTRLTVL.

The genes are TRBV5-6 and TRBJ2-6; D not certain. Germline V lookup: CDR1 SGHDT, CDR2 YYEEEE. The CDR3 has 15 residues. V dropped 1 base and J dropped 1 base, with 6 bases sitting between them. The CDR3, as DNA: TGTGCCAGCAGCTTGTCGGCGTCTGGGGCCAACGTCCTGACTTTC. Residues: CASSLSASGANVLTF.

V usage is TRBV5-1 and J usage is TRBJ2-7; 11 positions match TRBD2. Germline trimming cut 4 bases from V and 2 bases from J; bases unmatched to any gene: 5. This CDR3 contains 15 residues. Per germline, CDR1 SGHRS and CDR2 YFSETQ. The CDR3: CASSPTLAGAYEQYF. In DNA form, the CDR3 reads TGCGCCAGCAGCCCGACACTAGCGGGGGCCTACGAGCAGTACTTC. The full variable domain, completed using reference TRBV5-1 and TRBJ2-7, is KAGVTQTPRYLIKTRGQQVTLSCSPISGHRSVSWYQQTPGQGLQFLFEYFSETQRNKGNFPGRFSGRQFSNSRSEMNVSTLELGDSALYLCASSPTLAGAYEQYFGPGTRLTVT.

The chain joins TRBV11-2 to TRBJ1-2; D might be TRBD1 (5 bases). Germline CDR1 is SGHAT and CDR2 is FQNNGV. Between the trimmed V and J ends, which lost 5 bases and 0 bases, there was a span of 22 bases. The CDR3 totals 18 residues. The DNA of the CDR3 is TGTGCCAGCAGCCGCCCCTCAGCAGGGAGGACTCCTAACTATGGCTACACCTTC. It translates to CASSRPSAGRTPNYGYTF.

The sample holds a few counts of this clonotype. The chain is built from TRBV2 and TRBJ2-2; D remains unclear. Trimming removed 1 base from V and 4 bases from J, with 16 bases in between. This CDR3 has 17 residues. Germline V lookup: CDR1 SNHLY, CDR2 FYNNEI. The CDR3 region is CASSEESMRRITGELFF. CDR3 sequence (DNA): TGTGCCAGCAGTGAAGAGTCGATGAGGAGAATCACCGGGGAGCTGTTTTTT.

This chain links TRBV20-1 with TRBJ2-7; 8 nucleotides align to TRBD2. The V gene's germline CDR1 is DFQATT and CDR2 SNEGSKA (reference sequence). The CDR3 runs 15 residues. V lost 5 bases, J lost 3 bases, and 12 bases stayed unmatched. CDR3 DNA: TGCAGTGCTGGGGCCCCGGGGGGGGCCGGCTACGAGCAGTACTTC. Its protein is CSAGAPGGAGYEQYF.

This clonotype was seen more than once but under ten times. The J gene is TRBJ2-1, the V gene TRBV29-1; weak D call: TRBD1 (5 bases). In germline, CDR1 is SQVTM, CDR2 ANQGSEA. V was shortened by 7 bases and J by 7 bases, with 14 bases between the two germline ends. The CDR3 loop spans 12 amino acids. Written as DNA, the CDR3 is TGCAGCGGGGGCCGAGGACGTAATGAGCAGTTCTTC. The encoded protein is CSGGRGRNEQFF.

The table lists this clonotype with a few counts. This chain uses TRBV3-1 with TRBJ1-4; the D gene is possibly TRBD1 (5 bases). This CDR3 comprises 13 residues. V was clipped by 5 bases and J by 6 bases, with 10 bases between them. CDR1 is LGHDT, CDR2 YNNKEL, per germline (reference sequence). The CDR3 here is CASSTGGDEKLFF. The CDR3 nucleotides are TGTGCCAGCAGCACCGGAGGGGATGAAAAACTGTTTTTT.

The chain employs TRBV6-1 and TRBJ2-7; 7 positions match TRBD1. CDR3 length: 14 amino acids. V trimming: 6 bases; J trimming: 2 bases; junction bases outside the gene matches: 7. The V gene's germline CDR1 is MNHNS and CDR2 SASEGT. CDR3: CASSNPDRAYEQYF. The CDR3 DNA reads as TGTGCCAGCAGCAATCCCGACAGGGCCTACGAGCAGTACTTC.

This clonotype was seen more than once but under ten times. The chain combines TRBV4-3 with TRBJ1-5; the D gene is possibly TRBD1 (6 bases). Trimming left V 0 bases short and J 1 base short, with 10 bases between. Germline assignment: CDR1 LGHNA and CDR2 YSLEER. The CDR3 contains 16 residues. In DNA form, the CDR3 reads TGCGCCAGCAGCCAAGATCCGGGGGCCAGCAATCAGCCCCAGCATTTT. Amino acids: CASSQDPGASNQPQHF.

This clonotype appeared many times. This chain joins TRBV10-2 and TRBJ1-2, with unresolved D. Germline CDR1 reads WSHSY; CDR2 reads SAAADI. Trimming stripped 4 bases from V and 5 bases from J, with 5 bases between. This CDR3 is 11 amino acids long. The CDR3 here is CASSGDYGYTF. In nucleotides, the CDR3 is TGCGCCAGCAGTGGGGATTATGGCTACACCTTC.

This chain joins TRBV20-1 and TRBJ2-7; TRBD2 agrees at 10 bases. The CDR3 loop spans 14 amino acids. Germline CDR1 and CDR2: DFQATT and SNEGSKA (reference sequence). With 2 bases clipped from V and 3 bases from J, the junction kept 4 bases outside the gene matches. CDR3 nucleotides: TGCAGTGCTAGACTTAGCGGGGGGTACTACGAGCAGTACTTC. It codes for CSARLSGGYYEQYF.

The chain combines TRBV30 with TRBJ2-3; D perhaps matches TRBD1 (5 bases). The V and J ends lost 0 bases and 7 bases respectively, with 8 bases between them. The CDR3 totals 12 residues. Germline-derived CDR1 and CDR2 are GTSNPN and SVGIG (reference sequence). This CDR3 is CAWSVGAYTQYF. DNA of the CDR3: TGTGCCTGGAGTGTTGGGGCCTATACGCAGTATTTT.

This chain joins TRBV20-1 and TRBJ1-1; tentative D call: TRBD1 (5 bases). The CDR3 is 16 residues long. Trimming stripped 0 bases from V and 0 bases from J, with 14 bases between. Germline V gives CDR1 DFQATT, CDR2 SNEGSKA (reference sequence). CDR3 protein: CSARDRATKMNTEAFF. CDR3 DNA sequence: TGCAGTGCTAGAGACAGGGCGACCAAAATGAACACTGAAGCTTTCTTT.

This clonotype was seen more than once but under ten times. Here the CDR3 reads CASSSRGDRGTDTQYF. The DNA for the CDR3 is TGTGCCAGTAGTTCCCGAGGGGACAGGGGAACAGATACGCAGTATTTT. The genes are TRBV19 and TRBJ2-3; TRBD1 matches at 10 bases. Trimming took 5 bases from V and 3 from J; bases not matched to a gene: 8. There are 16 residues in the CDR3. CDR1 LNHDA and CDR2 SQIVND come from the germline V gene (reference sequence).

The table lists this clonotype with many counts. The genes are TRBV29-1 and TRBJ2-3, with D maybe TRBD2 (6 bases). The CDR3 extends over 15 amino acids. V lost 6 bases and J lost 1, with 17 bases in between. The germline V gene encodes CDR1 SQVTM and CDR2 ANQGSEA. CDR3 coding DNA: TGCAGCGTCGGAGGGGTGGCAAGCCGCACAGATACGCAGTATTTT. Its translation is CSVGGVASRTDTQYF.

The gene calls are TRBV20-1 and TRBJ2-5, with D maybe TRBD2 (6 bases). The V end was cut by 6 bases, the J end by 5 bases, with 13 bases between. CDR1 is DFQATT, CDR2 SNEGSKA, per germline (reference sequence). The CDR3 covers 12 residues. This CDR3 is CSATRRGETQYF. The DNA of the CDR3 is TGCAGTGCCACCAGACGGGGGGAGACCCAGTACTTC.

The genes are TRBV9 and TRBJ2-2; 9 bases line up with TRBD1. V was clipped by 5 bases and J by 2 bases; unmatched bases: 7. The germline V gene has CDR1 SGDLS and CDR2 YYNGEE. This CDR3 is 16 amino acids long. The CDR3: CASSFRDRANTGELFF. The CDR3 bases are TGTGCCAGCAGTTTCCGGGACAGGGCAAACACCGGGGAGCTGTTTTTT.

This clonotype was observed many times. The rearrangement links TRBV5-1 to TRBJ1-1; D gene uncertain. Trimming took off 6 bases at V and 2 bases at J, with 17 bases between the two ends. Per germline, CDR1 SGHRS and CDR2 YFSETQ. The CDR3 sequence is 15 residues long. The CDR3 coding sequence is TGCGCCAGCAACCTCTTGCGGACCTTTAACACTGAAGCTTTCTTT. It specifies CASNLLRTFNTEAFF.